The table lists the clone carrying this TCR beta chain with a few counts. Its matching antigen is unknown. This sample is part of a study of early T cells in non-severe SARS-CoV-2 infection. Study overall: Sequencing input comprised bulk RNA from unsorted whole blood; chain pairing was not available.

Overall study results and limits: Private and CD4 specificities were missed by VDJdb matching, skewed to anti-spike CD8.

Each cDNA molecule carried a unique molecular identifier. TCRdb re-called the 5' RACE reads through MiXCR, storing one row per CDR3 protein. Among approximately 69,000 distinct CDR3 sequences listed, roughly a tenth were seen once. The TCR comes from an adult who was a healthcare worker with PCR-confirmed SARS-CoV-2 infection or an uninfected control (not recorded which). The sequencing input was whole blood.

CDR3 DNA sequence: TGTGCCAGCAGCTCCGGACTAGCGGGTATCACAGATACGCAGTATTTT. Translated, it gives CASSSGLAGITDTQYF. V usage is TRBV7-2 and J usage is TRBJ2-3, with 11 bases fitting TRBD2. Germline V CDR1 and CDR2: SGHTA, FQGNSA. J was trimmed by 2 bases and V by 4 bases; bases with no gene match: 5. The CDR3 runs to 16 residues.